This TCR beta chain was recovered during a study of cytotoxic CD8 clonotypes in ibrutinib-treated CLL. Overall study findings and caveats: Clonality climbed at ibrutinib response, then dropped toward baseline at progression. Baseline clonality, above age-matched healthy donor levels, tracked circulating CD8+ T-cell counts.

The assay was immunoSEQ multiplex PCR, and TCRdb's table has in-frame clones only and misses some. The table records over 65,000 clones, 75% to 85% of them present only once. Remarks on this clone: Antigen specificity is unknown.

The CDR3 is made up of 15 amino acids. V dropped 8 bases and J dropped 0 bases, with 15 bases sitting between them. Germline CDR1 reads KGHSH; CDR2 reads LQKENI. The source is a human donor with chronic lymphocytic leukemia. The genes are TRBV18 and TRBJ2-3; D not resolved. Sequences were derived from PBMCs, sampled after 12 months of ibrutinib treatment. The CDR3 region is CASPPLGISTDTQYF. The CDR3 DNA reads as TGTGCCAGCCCCCCCCTGGGGATTAGCACAGATACGCAGTATTTT.